This TCR beta chain was retrieved from a study of HIV-infected patients and healthy controls. Each CDR3 protein gets one entry after TCRdb re-called the 5' RACE reads with MiXCR. The data hold about 64,000 distinct CDR3 sequences, with less than 20% observed a single time. CDR1 and CDR2 from the germline V gene are SQVTM and ANQGSEA. V gave up 2 bases and J gave up 3 bases, with 15 bases separating them. This CDR3 spans 15 amino acids. Material: CD4+ T cells from blood. The receptor was isolated from a human donor in good health. V is TRBV29-1 and J is TRBJ2-3, with D tentatively TRBD2 (6 bases). CDR3 residues: CSVEPVGGLTDTQYF. CDR3 coding DNA: TGCAGCGTTGAACCCGTGGGAGGTCTGACAGATACGCAGTATTTT.